Listed here are 18 T cell receptor beta chains from one sample, sequenced in a study of cytomegalovirus exposure and HLA in healthy donors (dated by TCRdb to the late 2010s). Library generation was performed with the immunoSEQ multiplex PCR assay. For the multiplex PCR, a mixture combining 60 forward primers for TCR Vbeta segments and 13 reverse primers for TCR Jbeta segments was used. Imported from immuneACCESS, the table was reduced by TCRdb to in-frame sequences with V and J called. These copies leave out some clones; in studies compared against another copy, an unresolved V gene accounts for under half, and the cause of the remainder is not known. Within this sample are roughly 230,000 clones, with about nine tenths of them counted one time only. The top ten clonotypes cover about 1.7% of the sample. The sequencing sample was made of PBMCs. The receptors derive from a girl aged 2 to 10 in good health and CMV-seronegative.

For the CDR3, the DNA is TGTGCCAGTAGTATTCCCGCCGGGCTAGCGGGGGCCTTAAATGAGCAGTTCTTC. Translation: CASSIPAGLAGALNEQFF. V gene TRBV19 combines with J gene TRBJ2-1; 10 positions match TRBD2. The CDR3 length is 18 residues. CDR1 LNHDA and CDR2 SQIVND come from the germline V gene (reference sequence). With V trimmed by 3 bases and J by 7 bases, 15 bases remained unmatched.

The chain employs TRBV11-3 and TRBJ1-1; D call uncertain. CDR1 is SGHNT and CDR2 is YENEEA in the germline V gene. Trimming took off 3 bases at V and 5 bases at J, with 16 bases between the two ends. The CDR3 is made up of 15 amino acids. The CDR3 nucleotides are TGTGCCAGCAGCTTGGAGGGCACGCAAGGGACTGAAGCTTTCTTT. This sequence encodes CASSLEGTQGTEAFF.

The chain joins TRBV27 to TRBJ2-7, with a possible D match to TRBD2 (6 bases). Looked up from germline, CDR1 is MNHEY and CDR2 is SMNVEV (reference sequence). The CDR3 is 17 amino acids. V was clipped by 4 bases and J by 2 bases, with 21 bases between them. This chain's CDR3 is CASSSSGLGLGTYEQYF. CDR3 DNA sequence: TGTGCCAGCAGTTCCTCCGGGTTGGGACTGGGAACCTACGAGCAGTACTTC.

The rearrangement uses TRBV29-1 and TRBJ2-1; D is possibly TRBD1 (5 bases). Deletions cut 0 bases from V and 11 bases from J, with 11 bases between. Germline lookup yields CDR1 SQVTM and CDR2 ANQGSEA. CDR3 length equals 12 residues. The CDR3 sequence: CSVEDLDSQQFF. The CDR3 region has the DNA TGCAGCGTTGAAGATCTCGACAGCCAGCAGTTCTTC.

This chain uses TRBV4-1 with TRBJ2-7, with D maybe TRBD2 (5 bases). V gave up 1 base and J gave up 3 bases, with 10 bases separating them. CDR3 length: 14 amino acids. Germline lookup yields CDR1 MGHRA and CDR2 YSYEKL. For the CDR3, the DNA is TGCGCCAGCAGCCAAGGGACGGGGAACTACGAGCAGTACTTC. As protein: CASSQGTGNYEQYF.

The chain links TRBV5-6 to TRBJ2-1; the match to TRBD2 covers 9 bases. CDR3 size: 16 residues. In germline, CDR1 is SGHDT, CDR2 YYEEEE. Unmatched junction bases numbered 8, after V lost 4 bases and J lost 3 bases. CDR3 amino acids: CASSKLSGRFYNEQFF. In DNA form, the CDR3 reads TGTGCCAGCAGCAAGTTAAGCGGGAGGTTCTACAATGAGCAGTTCTTC.

This chain joins TRBV4-1 and TRBJ2-5; 9 nucleotides match TRBD1. The J call may be mistaken, given a closer DNA end match to TRBJ2-7. CDR1 MGHRA and CDR2 YSYEKL come from the germline V gene. The CDR3 is 16 residues long. The CDR3 loop is CASSLRPGQGLDEQYF. Here the CDR3 DNA reads TGCGCCAGCAGCCTCCGGCCGGGACAGGGCCTCGACGAGCAGTACTTC.

Note on this clone: The junction departs from the called germline gene at one end, perhaps through a read error. The chain uses TRBV7-9 and TRBJ2-2; tentatively, D is TRBD1 (5 bases). The germline V gene encodes CDR1 SEHNR and CDR2 FQNEAQ (reference sequence). The CDR3 sequence is 16 residues long. The CDR3 DNA sequence: TGTTCCAGCAGCCCTACTTGGGGCCGGATCACCGGGGAGCTGTTTTTT. Translation gives CSSSPTWGRITGELFF.

As regards this clone: An end of the junction does not agree with germline; a read error may underlie this. This chain uses TRBV7-9 with TRBJ1-6; TRBD1 agrees at 7 bases. The CDR3 length is 15 residues. Germline V CDR1 and CDR2: SEHNR, FQNEAQ (reference sequence). For the CDR3, the DNA is TGTTCCAGCAGCTCGGGGACAGAAGATAATTCACCCCTCCACTTT. Its translation: CSSSSGTEDNSPLHF.

This sequence joins TRBV6-5 and TRBJ2-2; 8 positions match TRBD2. V shed 5 bases, J shed 5 bases, and the junction held 7 bases outside the gene matches. This CDR3 has 15 amino acids. Germline V CDR1 and CDR2: MNHEY, SVGAGI. The CDR3: CASSKGTSLTGELFF. The CDR3 nucleotides are TGTGCCAGCAGTAAAGGGACTAGTTTAACCGGGGAGCTGTTTTTT.

The DNA of the CDR3 is TGTGCCAGCAGTCGGTCCGCGCGGGACTCCGGGGAGCTGTTTTTT. Its protein product is CASSRSARDSGELFF. The rearrangement links TRBV6-4 to TRBJ2-2, with D possibly matching TRBD2 (6 bases). V was shortened by 5 bases and J by 6 bases, with 16 bases between the two germline ends. The CDR3 runs 15 residues. Germline-derived CDR1 and CDR2 are MRHNA and SNTAGT.

V is TRBV6-6 and J is TRBJ2-1; 9 nucleotides agree with TRBD2. CDR1 and CDR2 (germline): MNHNY, SVGAGI (reference sequence). This CDR3 region has 14 residues. With 9 bases clipped from V and 6 bases from J, the junction kept 9 bases outside the gene matches. CDR3 sequence: CASSSGTVINEQFF. As DNA, the CDR3 is TGTGCCAGTTCTAGCGGGACTGTTATCAATGAGCAGTTCTTC.

V usage is TRBV10-3 and J usage is TRBJ2-5; TRBD2 agrees at 7 bases. The ends lost 0 bases at V and 5 bases at J; junction bases unmatched: 3. Germline CDR1 reads ENHRY; CDR2 reads SYGVKD. The CDR3 spans 14 residues. CDR3 region: CAISESTSAETQYF. The CDR3 coding sequence is TGTGCCATCAGTGAGTCAACTAGCGCGGAGACCCAGTACTTC.

This chain connects TRBV10-3 to TRBJ2-3; TRBD1 agrees at 7 bases. The V and J ends lost 6 bases and 3 bases, in that order; junction bases with no gene match: 3. Germline V gene sequence: CDR1 ENHRY, CDR2 SYGVKD. The CDR3 runs to 13 residues. The CDR3 protein is CAIRGTETDTQYF. The CDR3 nucleotides read TGTGCCATCAGAGGGACAGAAACAGATACGCAGTATTTT.

The rearrangement joins TRBV28 to TRBJ2-7, with 11 positions matching TRBD1. With V trimmed by 5 bases and J by 6 bases, 9 bases remained unmatched. The CDR3 is 15 residues long. From germline, CDR1 is MDHEN and CDR2 SYDVKM. In DNA form, the CDR3 reads TGTGCCAGCAGTCCTCCGGGACAGGGGGGGTTCGAGCAGTACTTC. Protein product: CASSPPGQGGFEQYF.

The count of this clone is one. This chain connects TRBV21-1 to TRBJ1-4; TRBD1 reflects the table's D call only, with no check against the DNA. TRBV21-1 is a documented pseudogene. The length of the CDR3 is 12 residues. The CDR3 is CAIGTGNEKLFF. CDR3 coding DNA: TGTGCCATCGGGACAGGCAATGAAAAACTGTTTTTT.

About this clone: The identical CDR3 is also encoded by other nucleotide sequences in the sample. This chain connects TRBV7-6 to TRBJ1-1; 8 nucleotides line up with TRBD1. The germline gives CDR1 SGHVS, CDR2 FNYEAQ. The V gene end was trimmed by 1 base and the J gene end by 6 bases; junction bases not matched to a gene: 10. This CDR3 spans 16 amino acids. The CDR3 loop reads CASSLGTGGDDSEAFF. CDR3 DNA: TGTGCCAGCAGCTTAGGTACAGGGGGTGATGATTCTGAAGCTTTCTTT.

This clone was seen only a few times. This chain links TRBV27 with TRBJ2-3; 10 nucleotides agree with TRBD2. There are 16 residues in the CDR3. Looked up from germline, CDR1 is MNHEY and CDR2 is SMNVEV (reference sequence). Trimming at V came to 5 bases and at J to 1 base, leaving 6 bases not matched to a gene. The CDR3 region is CASSTRLAGRTDTQYF. CDR3 coding DNA: TGTGCCAGCAGTACCCGACTAGCGGGTCGCACAGATACGCAGTATTTT.